This T cell receptor (beta chain) was sequenced during a study of cytomegalovirus exposure and HLA in healthy donors. J was trimmed by 4 bases and V by 5 bases; bases with no gene match: 9. Germline CDR1 and CDR2: SNHLY and FYNNEI. The CDR3 is 15 amino acids. Though probably carrying unrecorded immune exposures, donors were nominally healthy at sampling. With 60 Vbeta and 13 Jbeta primers, the PCR was carried out. Original handling: An analysis that came later counted tens of millions of unique TCR beta chains, roughly 11 million shared. TCRdb keeps only in-frame clones here, not all; method: immunoSEQ multiplex PCR. The DNA gave D and trimming, while V, J and clone size come from that table. The sample has 70,000 to 85,000 clones; around 60% are singletons.

The TCR originated in a male donor in good health and CMV-seropositive. The chain is built from TRBV2 and TRBJ1-1; 8 bases map to TRBD1. The sequencing sample was made of PBMCs. This CDR3 is CASSFRGPGTTEAFF. The CDR3 region has the DNA TGTGCCAGCAGTTTCAGGGGGCCGGGGACCACTGAAGCTTTCTTT.